What follows are 16 T cell receptor beta chains derived from one specimen sequenced in a study of shared clonotypes between healthy human individuals. Clones were sequenced by immunoSEQ multiplex PCR, and TCRdb holds only the in-frame ones, with some missing. The data contain roughly 650,000 clones, 97% of them singletons. Sequences were obtained from naive CD4+ T cells sorted from blood. Subset reported: CD45RA+ positively selected. The receptors were sampled from a woman in her twenties or thirties in good health.

The chain joins TRBV5-5 to TRBJ2-7; a possible D gene is TRBD1 (6 bases). Germline values: CDR1 SGHKS, CDR2 YYEKEE (reference sequence). The V end was cut by 5 bases, the J end by 4 bases, with 13 bases between. The CDR3 spans 13 residues. DNA for the CDR3: TGTGCCAGCAGGTGGAGTACAGGGTACGAGCAGTACTTC. Translating gives CASRWSTGYEQYF. Full variable domain (outside the CDR3, taken from reference TRBV5-5 and TRBJ2-7): DAGVTQSPTHLIKTRGQQVTLRCSPISGHKSVSWYQQVLGQGPQFIFQYYEKEERGRGNFPDRFSARQFPNYSSELNVNALLLGDSALYLCASRWSTGYEQYFGPGTRLTVT.

This clone was seen a single time. The chain couples TRBV27 to TRBJ1-1; D is possibly TRBD1 (5 bases). Trimming stripped 3 bases from V and 0 bases from J, with 11 bases between. This CDR3 has 15 amino acids. The germline gives CDR1 MNHEY, CDR2 SMNVEV (reference sequence). CDR3 coding DNA: TGTGCCAGCAGTTTGTCAGGGTGGATGAACACTGAAGCTTTCTTT. It translates to CASSLSGWMNTEAFF.

This clone was observed a single time. The J gene is TRBJ1-1, the V gene TRBV28; D not certain. Trimming removed 7 bases from V and 10 bases from J, with 16 bases in between. Germline values: CDR1 MDHEN, CDR2 SYDVKM. This CDR3 is built from 12 residues. The CDR3 spells CASKGSVSGAFF. DNA of the CDR3: TGTGCCAGCAAGGGTTCAGTTTCGGGAGCTTTCTTT.

The chain couples TRBV4-2 to TRBJ1-2; D ambiguous. Germline values: CDR1 LGHNA, CDR2 YNFKEQ. V lost 5 bases and J lost 4, with 23 bases in between. The CDR3 runs to 17 residues. The CDR3 bases are TGTGCCAGCAGCTGTGAAGCTTACGAGGGAAAGACCTATGGCTACACCTTC. Translating it yields CASSCEAYEGKTYGYTF.

The chain recombines TRBV7-8 with TRBJ2-7; no clear D gene. Trimming shortened V by 2 bases and J by 1 base, and 12 bases separated the two germline ends. Germline CDR1 is SGHVS and CDR2 is FQNEAQ. The CDR3 covers 15 residues. As DNA, the CDR3 is TGTGCCAGCAGCTTAACCGGCAGACAATCCTACGAGCAGTACTTC. It codes for CASSLTGRQSYEQYF.

V and J are TRBV9 and TRBJ1-5, with TRBD1 matching over 7 bases. CDR3 length equals 15 residues. The junction had 5 bases not matched to a gene; V was cut back by 1 base and J by 4 bases. In germline, CDR1 is SGDLS, CDR2 YYNGEE. The CDR3 protein is CASSVSGQPNQPQHF. CDR3 sequence (DNA): TGTGCCAGCAGCGTATCGGGACAGCCAAATCAGCCCCAGCATTTT.

This sequence joins TRBV7-2 and TRBJ2-1, with TRBD2 matching over 7 bases. J lost 9 bases, V lost 4 bases, and 6 bases had no gene match. CDR3 length: 13 residues. Germline V gene data show CDR1 as SGHTA and CDR2 as FQGNSA. In nucleotides, the CDR3 is TGTGCCAGCAGCTCTTGGACTAGTGGTGAGCAGTTCTTC. Protein product: CASSSWTSGEQFF.

The chain uses TRBV5-1 and TRBJ2-4, with 11 nucleotides matching TRBD1. V was pared by 4 bases and J by 5 bases, with 8 bases of the junction left unmatched. CDR1 is SGHRS and CDR2 is YFSETQ in the germline V gene. The CDR3 length is 16 residues. The CDR3 loop is CASSRLPGQGENIQYF. In nucleotides, the CDR3 is TGCGCCAGCAGCCGGTTACCGGGACAGGGGGAAAACATTCAGTACTTC.

This clone was observed once. The rearrangement joins TRBV28 to TRBJ2-7; the D is unclear. The germline gives CDR1 MDHEN, CDR2 SYDVKM. Trimming shortened V by 7 bases and J by 0 bases, and 13 bases separated the two germline ends. This CDR3 region has 14 residues. The CDR3 DNA is TGTGCCAGCACCCGCGGCGGTAGCTCCTACGAGCAGTACTTC. This translates into CASTRGGSSYEQYF.

The V call is TRBV30, the J call TRBJ2-1; D ambiguous. The CDR3 loop spans 12 amino acids. V was pared by 4 bases and J by 5 bases, with 9 bases between. Germline-derived CDR1 and CDR2 are GTSNPN and SVGIG (reference sequence). The DNA for the CDR3 is TGTGCCTGGACATTGCCTAACAATGAGCAGTTCTTC. This gives the protein CAWTLPNNEQFF.

The V gene is TRBV29-1, the J gene TRBJ2-7; D perhaps matches TRBD1 (6 bases). The V gene's germline CDR1 is SQVTM and CDR2 ANQGSEA. V lost 5 bases to trimming and J lost 0 bases, with 14 bases between them. The length of the CDR3 is 14 residues. CDR3 coding DNA: TGCAGCGTTATGACAGGTCGGAGCTCCTACGAGCAGTACTTC. As protein: CSVMTGRSSYEQYF.

The chain has TRBV2 and TRBJ2-7; no clear D gene. From germline, CDR1 is SNHLY and CDR2 FYNNEI. CDR3 size: 13 residues. V was shortened by 4 bases and J by 6 bases, with 13 bases between the two germline ends. CDR3 nucleotides: TGTGCCAGCAGTGTAGAACCCCTCGGCGAGCAGTACTTC. Translated, it gives CASSVEPLGEQYF. The entire variable domain, with the rest obtained from reference TRBV2 and TRBJ2-7, is as follows: EPEVTQTPSHQVTQMGQEVILRCVPISNHLYFYWYRQILGQKVEFLVSFYNNEISEKSEIFDDQFSVERPDGSNFTLKIRSTKLEDSAMYFCASSVEPLGEQYFGPGTRLTVT.

The count of this clone is one. V is TRBV5-1 and J is TRBJ1-1, with TRBD1 identical over 7 bases. J was trimmed by 3 bases and V by 4 bases; bases with no gene match: 3. Germline V gives CDR1 SGHRS, CDR2 YFSETQ. This CDR3 is 13 amino acids long. Here the CDR3 DNA reads TGCGCCAGCAGCAAGACAGGGCACACTGAAGCTTTCTTT. It is translated as CASSKTGHTEAFF.

This clone was detected once. This sequence joins TRBV9 and TRBJ2-1; D remains ambiguous. This CDR3 has 15 residues. Looked up from germline, CDR1 is SGDLS and CDR2 is YYNGEE. Deletions cut 3 bases from V and 0 bases from J, with 10 bases between. This chain's CDR3 is CASSAGPSSYNEQFF. DNA of the CDR3: TGTGCCAGCAGCGCTGGACCGAGCTCCTACAATGAGCAGTTCTTC.

This CDR3 is CASSGGHFNTEAFF. In DNA form, the CDR3 reads TGTGCCAGCAGTGGGGGACACTTTAACACTGAAGCTTTCTTT. The chain joins TRBV2 to TRBJ1-1; TRBD1 is a possible D gene (6 bases). Trimming removed 4 bases from V and 2 bases from J, with 11 bases in between. From germline, CDR1 is SNHLY and CDR2 FYNNEI. The length of the CDR3 is 14 residues.

The chain links TRBV2 to TRBJ2-3; possible D gene TRBD1, 5 bases. The CDR3 is made up of 13 amino acids. The germline V gene has CDR1 SNHLY and CDR2 FYNNEI. Trimming left V 3 bases short and J 6 bases short, with 10 bases between. The CDR3 DNA is TGTGCCAGCAGTGATCAGGGCGGCGATACGCAGTATTTT. Translation: CASSDQGGDTQYF.